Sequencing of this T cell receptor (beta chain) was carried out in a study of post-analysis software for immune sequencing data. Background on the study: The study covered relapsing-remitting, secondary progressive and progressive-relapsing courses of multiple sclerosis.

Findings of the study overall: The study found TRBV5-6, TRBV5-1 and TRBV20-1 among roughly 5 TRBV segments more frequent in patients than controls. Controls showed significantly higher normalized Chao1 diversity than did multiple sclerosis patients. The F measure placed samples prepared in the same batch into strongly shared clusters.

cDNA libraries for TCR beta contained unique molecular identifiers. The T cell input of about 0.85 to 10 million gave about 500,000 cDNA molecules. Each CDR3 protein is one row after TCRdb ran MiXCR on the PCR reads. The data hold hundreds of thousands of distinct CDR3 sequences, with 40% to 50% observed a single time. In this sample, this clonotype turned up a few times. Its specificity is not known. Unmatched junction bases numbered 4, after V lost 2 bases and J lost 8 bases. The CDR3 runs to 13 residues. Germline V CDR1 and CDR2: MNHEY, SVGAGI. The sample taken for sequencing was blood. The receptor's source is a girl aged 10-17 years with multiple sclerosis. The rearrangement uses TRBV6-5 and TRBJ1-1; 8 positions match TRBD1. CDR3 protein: CASSYRTGFEAFF. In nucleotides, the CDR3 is TGTGCCAGCAGTTACAGGACAGGGTTCGAAGCTTTCTTT.